Shown below are 10 T cell receptor beta chains from a single sample sequenced in a study of human versus mouse CDR3 diversity and MHC coevolution. The protocol was immunoSEQ multiplex PCR, while the TCRdb copy is restricted to in-frame clones and leaves out a portion. The sample carries about 77,000 clones, approximately 90% recorded once. Sample: naive CD4+ T cells from blood. The subset: CD45RO-negative CD62L-positive naive CD4 T cells. The receptors were gathered from a person between 25 and 75 years old in good health.

The chain joins TRBV10-1 to TRBJ1-4; TRBD1 matches at 9 bases. This CDR3 region has 16 residues. V trimming: 6 bases; J trimming: 4 bases; junction bases outside the gene matches: 9. CDR1 is WNHNN and CDR2 is SYGVQD in the germline V gene (reference sequence). The CDR3 here is CASRQEPGQGNEKLFF. CDR3 coding DNA: TGCGCCAGCAGGCAAGAGCCGGGACAGGGTAATGAAAAACTGTTTTTT.

V is TRBV18 and J is TRBJ2-1; D might be TRBD2 (5 bases). Per germline, CDR1 KGHSH and CDR2 LQKENI. V lost 2 bases and J 5 bases, leaving 13 bases between the germline ends. This CDR3 has 15 amino acids. The CDR3 sequence is CASSPAGVSNNEQFF. In nucleotides, the CDR3 is TGTGCCAGCTCACCAGCCGGGGTCTCTAACAATGAGCAGTTCTTC.

This clone was seen just once. The CDR3 DNA follows: TGTGCCAGCAGTAGAGCGGGAACCCGACCCACCGGGGAGCTGTTTTTT. Encoded protein: CASSRAGTRPTGELFF. The V and J genes are TRBV6-6 and TRBJ2-2, with 7 bases that match TRBD2. Looked up from germline, CDR1 is MNHNY and CDR2 is SVGAGI (reference sequence). The CDR3 is 16 amino acids. J gave up 4 bases and V 5 bases, and 10 bases lay outside the gene matches.

V gene TRBV6-1 combines with J gene TRBJ2-7, with 8 bases aligning to TRBD2. J was trimmed by 7 bases and V by 4 bases; bases with no gene match: 9. This CDR3 region has 14 residues. Germline loops: CDR1 MNHNS, CDR2 SASEGT. CDR3: CASSGGSGGGEQYF. As DNA, the CDR3 is TGTGCCAGCAGTGGTGGGAGCGGGGGTGGGGAGCAGTACTTC.

This chain joins TRBV10-3 and TRBJ2-1; 12 bases map to TRBD2. Germline CDR1 is ENHRY and CDR2 is SYGVKD. The CDR3 consists of 14 residues. The ends lost 8 bases at V and 5 bases at J; junction bases unmatched: 4. CDR3 in DNA: TGTGCCATCCGTAGACTAGCGGGGGACAATGAGCAGTTCTTC. Its translation is CAIRRLAGDNEQFF.

CDR3 amino acids: CASSRQSVNTEAFF. CDR3 nucleotide sequence: TGTGCCAGCAGCCGACAGAGCGTGAACACTGAAGCTTTCTTT. V is TRBV2 and J is TRBJ1-1, with D maybe TRBD1 (5 bases). The ends were cut back, 6 bases at V and 0 bases at J, with 11 bases in the middle. Germline loops: CDR1 SNHLY, CDR2 FYNNEI. The CDR3 spans 14 residues.

V and J are TRBV29-1 and TRBJ2-1; tentative D call: TRBD2 (6 bases). The CDR3 length is 10 residues. CDR1 SQVTM and CDR2 ANQGSEA come from the germline V gene. V lost 4 bases to trimming and J lost 9 bases, with 7 bases between them. CDR3 DNA sequence: TGCAGCGTTGGCGGGGTTGAGCAGTTCTTC. It encodes CSVGGVEQFF.

The chain uses TRBV6-1 and TRBJ2-7, with 7 bases identical to TRBD1. The CDR3 is made up of 13 amino acids. CDR1 MNHNS and CDR2 SASEGT come from the germline V gene. Trimming cost V 7 bases and J 0 bases; bases outside gene matches: 3. The DNA for the CDR3 is TGTGCCAGCAAGACAGGGAACTCCTACGAGCAGTACTTC. Translation: CASKTGNSYEQYF.

The chain is built from TRBV7-9 and TRBJ1-1, with 11 bases identical to TRBD1. Unmatched junction bases numbered 11, after V lost 11 bases and J lost 0 bases. Germline V gives CDR1 SEHNR, CDR2 FQNEAQ (reference sequence). The CDR3 loop spans 16 amino acids. CDR3 in amino acids: CAWTGGFPFMNTEAFF. Here the CDR3 DNA reads TGTGCCTGGACAGGGGGCTTTCCTTTCATGAACACTGAAGCTTTCTTT.

The gene calls are TRBV4-2 and TRBJ2-3; 8 nucleotides line up with TRBD2. V lost 4 bases, J lost 2 bases, and 8 bases stayed unmatched. From germline, CDR1 is LGHNA and CDR2 YNFKEQ. The CDR3 extends over 16 amino acids. The CDR3 sequence is CASSPTAGGFTDTQYF. CDR3 DNA: TGTGCCAGCAGCCCTACGGCGGGGGGATTCACAGATACGCAGTATTTT.